Listed below are T cell receptor beta chains from one sample, sequenced in a study of blood T cell repertoires in COVID-19. The data were produced by immunoSEQ multiplex PCR, yet TCRdb's version contains in-frame clones alone and is incomplete. The sample yields a few hundred thousand clones, 80% to 90% seen once. Sequencing was performed on peripheral blood. The source is a woman in her fifties or sixties who had recovered from COVID-19. Each CDR3 is given with its conserved first and last residue. A D gene is named only where the DNA matches it firmly. Clone size appears in some rows only: once, few, many, or a class for an expanded clone.

d_gene: TRBD2; j_gene: TRBJ2-7; abundance: -; v_gene: TRBV7-2; CDR3nt: TGTGCCAGCAGCAAACGAGCGGGAGGGGGAACGGGCGAGCAGTACTTC; CDR3aa: CASSKRAGGGTGEQYF
d_gene: TRBD2; j_gene: TRBJ2-7; abundance: -; v_gene: TRBV7-2; CDR3nt: TGTGCCAGCAGCCTTAGCGGGGGGGACTCCTACGAGCAGTACTTC; CDR3aa: CASSLSGGDSYEQYF
d_gene: -; j_gene: TRBJ2-5; abundance: -; v_gene: TRBV18; CDR3nt: TGTGCCAGCTCACCTCACCCACCCCCGCAGGAGACCCAGTACTTC; CDR3aa: CASSPHPPPQETQYF
d_gene: -; j_gene: TRBJ2-3; abundance: few; v_gene: TRBV5-6; CDR3nt: TGTGCCAGCAGCCGGGGGTGGACAGATACGCAGTATTTT; CDR3aa: CASSRGWTDTQYF
d_gene: TRBD2; j_gene: TRBJ2-3; abundance: -; v_gene: TRBV2; CDR3nt: TGTGCCAGCAGTGTGGAAGCGGGGGTACCCACAGATACGCAGTATTTT; CDR3aa: CASSVEAGVPTDTQYF
d_gene: -; j_gene: TRBJ2-5; abundance: -; v_gene: TRBV5-4; CDR3nt: TGTGCCAGCAGCTTGGCGACTATTGCAGAGACCCAGTACTTC; CDR3aa: CASSLATIAETQYF
d_gene: TRBD2; j_gene: TRBJ2-5; abundance: -; v_gene: TRBV19; CDR3nt: TGTGCCAGTAGTAAAGGACTAGCGGGGGTCGGCCAAGAGACCCAGTACTTC; CDR3aa: CASSKGLAGVGQETQYF
d_gene: TRBD1; j_gene: TRBJ2-7; abundance: -; v_gene: TRBV29-1; CDR3nt: TGCAGCGTTGCAGCGACAGGGGGCGAGCAGTACTTC; CDR3aa: CSVAATGGEQYF
d_gene: TRBD2; j_gene: TRBJ2-1; abundance: -; v_gene: TRBV9; CDR3nt: TGTGCCAGCAGCGGGCGTGGTAGCGGGAGTGAATCCTACAATGAGCAGTTCTTC; CDR3aa: CASSGRGSGSESYNEQFF
d_gene: -; j_gene: TRBJ2-7; abundance: -; v_gene: TRBV6-6; CDR3nt: TGTGCCAGCAGTTATGCGGTCGAGCAGTACTTC; CDR3aa: CASSYAVEQYF
d_gene: -; j_gene: TRBJ2-3; abundance: -; v_gene: TRBV5-6; CDR3nt: TGTGCCAGCAGCCTAGGTTTTACGAGGGGGTATACAGATACGCAGTATTTT; CDR3aa: CASSLGFTRGYTDTQYF
d_gene: -; j_gene: TRBJ1-1; abundance: -; v_gene: TRBV7-9; CDR3nt: TGTGCCAGCAGCTTAGCGAACCCCCTGGAGACTGAAGCTTTCTTT; CDR3aa: CASSLANPLETEAFF
d_gene: TRBD2; j_gene: TRBJ2-5; abundance: -; v_gene: TRBV10-3; CDR3nt: TGTGCCATCAGTCCGACTAGCACAGGGACCCAGTACTTC; CDR3aa: CAISPTSTGTQYF
d_gene: -; j_gene: TRBJ1-4; abundance: -; v_gene: TRBV7-9; CDR3nt: TGTGCCAGCAGCACCGGGACATCGATTGATGAAAAACTGTTTTTT; CDR3aa: CASSTGTSIDEKLFF
d_gene: -; j_gene: TRBJ1-1; abundance: few; v_gene: TRBV18; CDR3nt: TGTGCCAGCTCACCTTCGGGGGAAAGAATAGGAGCTTTCTTT; CDR3aa: CASSPSGERIGAFF
d_gene: TRBD1; j_gene: TRBJ1-1; abundance: -; v_gene: TRBV5-3; CDR3nt: TGTGCCAGAAACACAGGGGCACAGGCGATGAACACTGAAGCTTTCTTT; CDR3aa: CARNTGAQAMNTEAFF
d_gene: TRBD1; j_gene: TRBJ1-6; abundance: -; v_gene: TRBV7-9; CDR3nt: TGTGCCAGCAGCCCGAGGGACAGGGGTAATTCACCCCTCCACTTT; CDR3aa: CASSPRDRGNSPLHF
d_gene: -; j_gene: TRBJ1-1; abundance: many; v_gene: TRBV4-1; CDR3nt: TGCGCCAGCAGCCAGTCCGGGGAAGCTTTCTTT; CDR3aa: CASSQSGEAFF
d_gene: TRBD1; j_gene: TRBJ2-7; abundance: -; v_gene: TRBV19; CDR3nt: TGTGCCAGTAGTATGACAGGGGGCTTCCACGAGCAGTACTTC; CDR3aa: CASSMTGGFHEQYF
d_gene: -; j_gene: TRBJ2-3; abundance: -; v_gene: TRBV12-3/TRBV12-4; CDR3nt: TGTGCCAGCAGTTTGTCGGTAGATACGCAGTATTTT; CDR3aa: CASSLSVDTQYF
d_gene: -; j_gene: TRBJ2-2; abundance: few; v_gene: TRBV19; CDR3nt: TGTGCCAGTAGCCTCAGGGCGGCGTCCGGGGAGCTGTTTTTT; CDR3aa: CASSLRAASGELFF
d_gene: -; j_gene: TRBJ2-7; abundance: -; v_gene: TRBV3-1/TRBV3-2; CDR3nt: TGTGCCAGCAGCCAAGATGCGTCCTACGAGCAGTACTTC; CDR3aa: CASSQDASYEQYF
d_gene: -; j_gene: TRBJ1-1; abundance: -; v_gene: TRBV4-1; CDR3nt: TGCGCCAGCAGCCATGGACTCTCGAACACTGAAGCTTTCTTT; CDR3aa: CASSHGLSNTEAFF
d_gene: TRBD1; j_gene: TRBJ1-2; abundance: -; v_gene: TRBV29-1; CDR3nt: TGCAGCGTTGAAGAGGGGACAGATAACAGGGATGGCTACACCTTC; CDR3aa: CSVEEGTDNRDGYTF
d_gene: TRBD1; j_gene: TRBJ1-2; abundance: -; v_gene: TRBV25-1; CDR3nt: TGTGCCAGCAGTGCTCCAGGGGGATATGATGGCTACACCTTC; CDR3aa: CASSAPGGYDGYTF
d_gene: -; j_gene: TRBJ1-1; abundance: -; v_gene: TRBV30; CDR3nt: TGTGCCTTTTCGAGGGAATGGGACACTGAAGCTTTCTTT; CDR3aa: CAFSREWDTEAFF
d_gene: TRBD1; j_gene: TRBJ2-5; abundance: -; v_gene: TRBV5-1; CDR3nt: TGCGCCAGCAGCCTGGGACAGGGCCGGGAGACCCAGTACTTC; CDR3aa: CASSLGQGRETQYF
d_gene: -; j_gene: TRBJ1-3; abundance: -; v_gene: TRBV12-3/TRBV12-4; CDR3nt: TGTGCCAGCAGTTTCACAATGGGAAACACCATATATTTT; CDR3aa: CASSFTMGNTIYF
d_gene: -; j_gene: TRBJ2-5; abundance: -; v_gene: TRBV19; CDR3nt: TGTGCCAGTAGTATAGAACACTTAGGAGGATATGGGACCCAGTACTTC; CDR3aa: CASSIEHLGGYGTQYF
d_gene: -; j_gene: TRBJ2-3; abundance: -; v_gene: TRBV11-3; CDR3nt: TGTGCCAGCAGCTTAGGTTCAGGAGATACGCAGTATTTT; CDR3aa: CASSLGSGDTQYF
d_gene: TRBD2; j_gene: TRBJ2-7; abundance: -; v_gene: TRBV4-3; CDR3nt: TGCGCCAGCTCTTTGTGGGAGGGAGGCTCCTACGAGCAGTACTTC; CDR3aa: CASSLWEGGSYEQYF
d_gene: TRBD1; j_gene: TRBJ1-1; abundance: -; v_gene: TRBV19; CDR3nt: TGTGCCAGTAGTACCGCCGCCGGGACAGGGAACACTGAAGCTTTCTTT; CDR3aa: CASSTAAGTGNTEAFF
d_gene: TRBD1; j_gene: TRBJ2-2; abundance: -; v_gene: TRBV6-1; CDR3nt: TGTGCCAGCAGTGGAAGACAGGGGACAATTAACACCGGGGAGCTGTTTTTT; CDR3aa: CASSGRQGTINTGELFF
d_gene: -; j_gene: TRBJ2-3; abundance: once; v_gene: TRBV30; CDR3nt: TGTGCCTGGAGGGGCAGGGCGAGCACAGATACGCAGTATTTT; CDR3aa: CAWRGRASTDTQYF
d_gene: -; j_gene: TRBJ2-5; abundance: -; v_gene: TRBV6-2/TRBV6-3; CDR3nt: TGTGCCAGCAGTTACAGTCCTTCTTCGGGGGAGACCCAGTACTTC; CDR3aa: CASSYSPSSGETQYF
d_gene: -; j_gene: TRBJ1-1; abundance: -; v_gene: TRBV7-9; CDR3nt: TGTGCCAGCAGCTCCGGGGGAACAGGCCCTCCTCGAGGGGACACTGAAGCTTTCTTT; CDR3aa: CASSSGGTGPPRGDTEAFF
d_gene: TRBD1; j_gene: TRBJ1-5; abundance: -; v_gene: TRBV7-2; CDR3nt: TGTGCCAGCAGCTTACAATCAGGGACAGCAAATCAGCCCCAGCATTTT; CDR3aa: CASSLQSGTANQPQHF
d_gene: TRBD2; j_gene: TRBJ2-7; abundance: few; v_gene: TRBV6-2/TRBV6-3; CDR3nt: TGTGCCAGCAGTGACGGGGGGTACGAGCAGTACTTC; CDR3aa: CASSDGGYEQYF
d_gene: TRBD2; j_gene: TRBJ2-1; abundance: -; v_gene: TRBV3-1/TRBV3-2; CDR3nt: TGTGCCAGCAGCCAAGATCGCGGGGGGGACTACAATGAGCAGTTCTTC; CDR3aa: CASSQDRGGDYNEQFF
d_gene: -; j_gene: TRBJ1-1; abundance: -; v_gene: TRBV6-5; CDR3nt: TGTGCCAGCAGAACCGGGGGAGTCACTGAAGCTTTCTTT; CDR3aa: CASRTGGVTEAFF
d_gene: TRBD1; j_gene: TRBJ1-5; abundance: -; v_gene: TRBV27; CDR3nt: TGTGCCAGCAGTTTTCGGACAGGGACTCAGCCCCAGCATTTT; CDR3aa: CASSFRTGTQPQHF
d_gene: -; j_gene: TRBJ2-5; abundance: once; v_gene: TRBV29-1; CDR3nt: TGCAGCGCTCAGCCCAGGGTAGAGACCCAGTACTTC; CDR3aa: CSAQPRVETQYF
d_gene: -; j_gene: TRBJ2-7; abundance: -; v_gene: TRBV19; CDR3nt: TGTGCCAGTTCCGGGGGAGGCTACGAGCAGTACTTC; CDR3aa: CASSGGGYEQYF
d_gene: -; j_gene: TRBJ1-5; abundance: few; v_gene: TRBV19; CDR3nt: TGTGCCAGTAGTTCTCCCCCGGAGGATCAGCCCCAGCATTTT; CDR3aa: CASSSPPEDQPQHF
d_gene: TRBD2; j_gene: TRBJ2-2; abundance: once; v_gene: TRBV24-1; CDR3nt: TGTGCCACCAGTGGACTAGCGGGAGGGGGTCACGCCGGGGAGCTGTTTTTT; CDR3aa: CATSGLAGGGHAGELFF
d_gene: TRBD1; j_gene: TRBJ1-2; abundance: -; v_gene: TRBV7-2; CDR3nt: TGTGCCAGCAGCTTTACCCGGGACAGCTATGGCTACACCTTC; CDR3aa: CASSFTRDSYGYTF